Listed here is a single T cell receptor (beta chain). Antigen specificity is unknown. A junction end diverges from the germline sequence, so it may reflect a read error. The sample is drawn from a study of blood T cells in healthy people across ages. Study-wide points: A conclusive naive versus antigen-experienced comparison was prevented by the unsorted PBMCs.

This CDR3 is built from 15 residues. Germline-derived CDR1 and CDR2 are MDHEN and SYDVKM. PCR was performed a second time for roughly 7 to 12 cycles using a sample-barcoded 5' primer and a J-beta primer mix. Each CDR3 protein gets one entry after TCRdb re-called the 5' RACE reads with MiXCR. The table records about 1.8 million distinct CDR3 sequences, about 49% of them present only once. The receptor was derived from a woman between 35 and 50 years old in good health. Sequenced: blood. The rearrangement joins TRBV28 to TRBJ1-5; D not certain. The CDR3 DNA reads TGTGCCAGCAGTAAACCCGGATATAGCAATCAGCCCCGGCATTTT. Translating it yields CASSKPGYSNQPRHF.